This T cell receptor (beta chain) was obtained from a study of tissue T cells after allogeneic stem cell transplantation. Study-wide background: Steroid-refractory graft-versus-host disease after allogeneic hematopoietic cell transplant qualified adults for prospective research-autopsy enrollment. Findings of the study overall: TCR repertoires tracked anatomic similarity, regardless of disease or transplant status. Which tissue TCRs were alloreactive or antigen-specific was not determined. Some clones might be persisting host cells. Across patients, clones rarely overlapped, yet motif clusters were shared tissue-specifically.

This clone was counted a single time. Its antigen remains unknown. Trimming left V 0 bases short and J 5 bases short, with 22 bases between. The CDR3 extends over 19 amino acids. Looked up from germline, CDR1 is LGHNA and CDR2 is YNFKEQ. Libraries were prepared by immunoSEQ multiplex PCR; TCRdb keeps only in-frame clonotypes and omits some of them. Of tens of thousands of clones listed, roughly 92% are singletons. Sequenced material: blood, taken before transplantation. This clonotype originated in a woman aged 40-75 years who later had graft-versus-host disease after an allogeneic stem cell transplant. The chain couples TRBV4-2 to TRBJ2-2, with D tentatively TRBD2 (5 bases). In nucleotides, the CDR3 is TGTGCCAGCAGCCAAGATTTTTTTTCGGGCCGCAGAGGGACCGGGGAGCTGTTTTTT. Translation: CASSQDFFSGRRGTGELFF.